This T cell receptor (beta chain) is drawn from a study of T-cell memory formation after mild COVID-19 (dated by TCRdb to the early 2020s). In terms of the full investigation: Most TCR sequence clusters were specific to one of the two donors. T-cell clones expanding and contracting after mild COVID-19 in two donors were tracked by longitudinal TCRalpha and TCRbeta repertoire sequencing. Two young, previously healthy adult volunteers made up the cohort, one male and one female. Points the paper makes about the study in general: Contracting CD4+ clones turned up mainly in the CM and EM memory subsets, whereas EMRA was where CD8+ clones were enriched. The second-wave clones that peaked on day 37 were not confirmed to be SARS-CoV-2 specific. From day 15 to 85, contracting clones showed balanced CD4/CD8 phenotypes, whereas a second wave of clones that expanded from day 15 to 37 leaned towards CD4+. Some responding clones were detected in pre-infection memory, which suggested that pre-existing cross-reactive memory T cells had joined the SARS-CoV-2 response. Only a couple of mild cases were covered by the study, and larger cohorts that include severe cases with pre-infection samples were considered necessary.

The sample holds many counts of this clonotype. No cognate antigen has been identified for it. The record has no base qualities; no much larger clone is one base away. For this chain, trimming is 3 bases at the V end and 3 bases at the J end, and the number of junction bases without a gene match is 7. CDR1 KGHDR and CDR2 SFDVKD were looked up in the germline V gene. The CDR3 covers 16 residues, taking in both the cysteine and the phenylalanine. Left in the record is the CDR3 DNA by itself, 48 bases read in frame from the first base. Instrument used: Illumina NovaSeq 6000. cDNA libraries for TCRalpha and TCRbeta were prepared by 5'RACE using constant-segment primers, with sample barcodes and unique molecular identifiers added. RNA was extracted from every sample with Trizol reagent. Library amplification was performed in two PCR steps, and a second sample barcode and Illumina TruSeq adapters were introduced in the second step. Libraries were sequenced on an Illumina NovaSeq with 2 x 150 bp paired-end reads. Under the source paper's analysis protocol: Demultiplexing of reads and collapsing into UMI-guided consensus sequences were performed with migec v1.2.7. With mixcr v2.1.11, UMI consensuses were aligned to TRA and TRB V and J templates and assembled into clonotypes. Expanded or contracted clonotypes were those called significant by both edgeR and NoisET, with noise models trained on biological replicates. For edgeR calls, the cutoffs were a false discovery rate-adjusted p below 0.01 and a log2 fold-change threshold of 1. As an exploratory analysis of dynamics, PCA with hierarchical clustering was applied to max-normalized trajectories of the 1000 most abundant clonotypes. Separately sequenced CD4+ and CD8+ repertoires were used to assign the CD4 or CD8 phenotype of responding clones. The public reads were reprocessed in TCRdb via fastp at Q25 and MiXCR, keeping in-frame beta chains. For every CDR3 protein sequence, its rows merge into one entry that carries the most common genes and DNA. TCRdb assigned the V and J calls; the authors' analysis was not used. For this sample the table gives tens of thousands of distinct CDR3 sequences, of which 5.5% to 7% were detected only once. Of the sample, around 0.81% falls within the top ten clones.

Ficoll-Paque density gradient centrifugation was the method used to isolate PBMCs. Sequenced sample: PBMCs or a T cell subset sorted from them (not recorded which). The rearrangement joined TRBV24-1 to TRBJ1-5; 7 junctional bases match TRBD1. The receptor's source is an adult who had mild COVID-19 (a few samples of this study predate the infection). The sample titles of this study are shuffled in the database, so cell type and time point are left out. The CDR3 amino acid sequence is: CATSDGGRGTNQPQHF. DNA sequence: TGTGCCACCAGTGATGGGGGCAGGGGGACCAATCAGCCCCAGCATTTT.